This section outlines one T cell receptor beta chain sequence together with its context. These data originate in a study of blood T cell repertoires in COVID-19. On the study more broadly: PBMCs, B-cell-depleted T cells, or T cells were the source of the cDNA or gDNA that made up the material.

Everyone who took part was about 18 to 90 years old, and they came from 24 US areas. The data were produced by immunoSEQ multiplex PCR, yet TCRdb's version contains in-frame clones alone and is incomplete. The repertoire includes some 140,000 clones, roughly four fifths of them detected once, and 2.4% sits in the top ten. Germline values: CDR1 SQVTM, CDR2 ANQGSEA. The CDR3 runs to 11 residues. V was clipped by 6 bases and J by 9 bases, with 15 bases between them. The sample was PBMCs or T cells enriched from blood (not recorded which). The chain joins TRBV29-1 to TRBJ2-7; tentatively, D is TRBD1 (6 bases). This clonotype originated in a man aged 40-49 years with acute COVID-19. CDR3: CSVGSRGGQYF. DNA of the CDR3: TGCAGCGTGGGTTCGAGAGGGGGGCAGTACTTC.